What follows are 31 T cell receptor beta chains derived from one specimen sequenced in a study of blood T cell repertoires in COVID-19. Repertoires were generated with immunoSEQ multiplex PCR, while TCRdb's copy carries only in-frame clones and drops some. This table has around 95,000 clones, about 89% appearing once. Sequenced sample: peripheral blood. The receptors were sampled from a man aged 50 or older with active COVID-19.

The chain is built from TRBV28 and TRBJ1-5, with D maybe TRBD1 (5 bases). There are 15 residues in the CDR3. CDR1 MDHEN and CDR2 SYDVKM come from the germline V gene. Trimming removed 5 bases at V and 1 base at J, with 12 bases between. As DNA, the CDR3 is TGTGCCAGCAGTGACGGACAAGGGAGCAATCAGCCCCAGCATTTT. Translating gives CASSDGQGSNQPQHF.

This clone was counted a few times. The genes are TRBV6-6 and TRBJ1-6, with a possible D match to TRBD1 (6 bases). V was pared by 6 bases and J by 9 bases, with 12 bases between. Germline V gives CDR1 MNHNY, CDR2 SVGAGI (reference sequence). The CDR3 has 13 amino acids. CDR3 in DNA: TGTGCCAGCAGCTTGGGACAAGGTTCACCCCTCCACTTT. Its protein is CASSLGQGSPLHF.

The rearrangement uses TRBV4-2 and TRBJ2-1; TRBD2 matches 9 bases. Losses at the gene ends were 4 bases for V and 5 bases for J; bases not matched to a gene: 9. Germline V gives CDR1 LGHNA, CDR2 YNFKEQ. The CDR3 covers 16 residues. CDR3 residues: CASSLGGASGNNEQFF. DNA for the CDR3: TGTGCCAGCAGCCTTGGGGGGGCTAGCGGGAACAATGAGCAGTTCTTC.

The gene calls are TRBV21-1 and TRBJ2-1; the D call TRBD1 from the table was never checked on the DNA. TRBV21-1 is marked as a pseudogene. The CDR3 length is 19 residues. The CDR3 DNA follows: TGTGCCAGCAGCAAAGTCGGGACAGGGCCCGGACTAGCCTACAATGAGCAGTTCTTC. Its translation is CASSKVGTGPGLAYNEQFF.

In its sample, this clone was seen once. V and J are TRBV29-1 and TRBJ1-2; 9 nucleotides line up with TRBD1. The V gene end was trimmed by 0 bases and the J gene end by 7 bases; junction bases not matched to a gene: 6. The CDR3 totals 14 residues. From germline, CDR1 is SQVTM and CDR2 ANQGSEA. CDR3 in amino acids: CSVEELGQGIGYTF. CDR3 DNA: TGCAGCGTTGAAGAATTGGGACAGGGTATTGGCTACACCTTC.

This clone was seen a single time. The rearrangement uses TRBV19 and TRBJ2-5; D not certain. The germline CDR1 and CDR2 sequences are LNHDA and SQIVND (reference sequence). The CDR3 sequence is 13 residues long. The V gene lost 3 bases and the J gene lost 1 base, with 6 bases spanning the gap. CDR3 coding DNA: TGTGCCAGTAGTATGGGCTTCCAAGAGACCCAGTACTTC. It translates to CASSMGFQETQYF.

The chain couples TRBV5-1 to TRBJ1-4; a weak D match, TRBD1 (5 bases). CDR1 and CDR2 (germline): SGHRS, YFSETQ. V lost 0 bases and J lost 2, with 8 bases in between. This CDR3 region has 15 residues. The CDR3 here is CASSLDRTTNEKLFF. The CDR3 DNA sequence: TGCGCCAGCAGCTTGGACAGGACCACTAATGAAAAACTGTTTTTT.

This chain joins TRBV6-5 and TRBJ2-3, with D possibly being TRBD1 (6 bases). The V end lost 6 bases, the J end lost 0 bases, and 13 bases lay between the germline ends. The V gene's germline CDR1 is MNHEY and CDR2 SVGAGI. There are 15 residues in the CDR3. CDR3 in DNA: TGTGCCAGCAGACCCGGGACAACTAGCACAGATACGCAGTATTTT. Its translation: CASRPGTTSTDTQYF.

The chain combines TRBV19 with TRBJ1-1, with 9 bases fitting TRBD1. The CDR3 spans 14 residues. Trimming took 9 bases from V and 5 from J; bases not matched to a gene: 10. Germline-derived CDR1 and CDR2 are LNHDA and SQIVND (reference sequence). The CDR3 protein is CASTYRGLGTEAFF. The CDR3 DNA is TGTGCCAGCACCTACAGGGGGCTGGGGACTGAAGCTTTCTTT.

A few counts support this clone. V usage is TRBV23-1 and J usage is TRBJ2-7, with D possibly TRBD2 on 5 matching bases. TRBV23-1 is marked as an open reading frame, function uncertain. V was cut by 2 bases and J by 2 bases, with 10 bases left in between. The CDR3 runs 14 residues. CDR3 bases: TGCGCCAGCAGTCAAAGTCGGGATCCCTACGAGCAGTACGTC. Its protein product is CASSQSRDPYEQYV.

This chain uses TRBV6-5 with TRBJ2-1, with TRBD1 matching 8 bases. The CDR3 spans 15 residues. After removal of 6 bases from V and 0 bases from J, the junction contained 4 bases not matched to a gene. In germline, CDR1 is MNHEY, CDR2 SVGAGI. The chain's CDR3 is CASRTGAGSYNEQFF. CDR3 sequence (DNA): TGTGCCAGCAGGACAGGGGCCGGCTCCTACAATGAGCAGTTCTTC.

The gene calls are TRBV10-2 and TRBJ1-6; D is perhaps TRBD1 (6 bases). CDR1 WSHSY and CDR2 SAAADI come from the germline V gene. The CDR3 is 14 residues long. Trimming left V 6 bases short and J 5 bases short, with 11 bases between. For the CDR3, the DNA is TGCGCCAGCAGCCCAGGGGAGAATAATTCACCCCTCCACTTT. This translates into CASSPGENNSPLHF.

V usage is TRBV21-1 and J usage is TRBJ2-7; the D call of TRBD1 is as the table states it, not checked on the DNA. TRBV21-1 is noted as a pseudogene. The CDR3 has 15 amino acids. The DNA of the CDR3 is TGTGCCAGCGGACTCCGGGACAGTGCATTCTACGAGCAGTACGTC. Amino acids: CASGLRDSAFYEQYV.

The CDR3 DNA sequence: TGTGCCAGCAGCCAAGATAGAGTTACCGCCTACGAGCAGTACTTC. It specifies CASSQDRVTAYEQYF. This rearrangement joins TRBV4-2 to TRBJ2-7; no firm D call. The CDR3 has 15 amino acids. Deletions cut 0 bases from V and 2 bases from J, with 11 bases between. The V gene's germline CDR1 is LGHNA and CDR2 YNFKEQ.

The chain couples TRBV18 to TRBJ2-7, with D possibly matching TRBD1 (5 bases). The CDR3 has 14 residues. CDR1 is KGHSH and CDR2 is LQKENI in the germline V gene. Between the trimmed V and J ends, which lost 1 base and 5 bases, there was a span of 12 bases. CDR3 DNA sequence: TGTGCCAGCTCACCACAGCAGGGTCGCAACGAGCAGTACTTC. Its translation is CASSPQQGRNEQYF.

This chain connects TRBV5-1 to TRBJ1-2; D remains unclear. This CDR3 is built from 15 residues. Germline V gene lookup returns CDR1 SGHRS and CDR2 YFSETQ. Trimming pared 0 bases from V and 5 bases from J, leaving 14 bases between. Here the CDR3 reads CASSLAAGGSYGYTF. DNA for the CDR3: TGCGCCAGCAGCTTGGCGGCGGGAGGAAGTTATGGCTACACCTTC.

The gene calls are TRBV28 and TRBJ1-5; perhaps TRBD1 as D (5 bases). Germline lookup yields CDR1 MDHEN and CDR2 SYDVKM. V was trimmed by 6 bases and J by 5 bases, leaving 14 bases between them. This CDR3 is built from 14 residues. The CDR3 spells CASRPRTTDQPQHF. In DNA, the CDR3 is TGTGCCAGCAGACCTCGGACAACCGATCAGCCCCAGCATTTT.

CDR3: CASSLGWVCGQPQHF. The CDR3 DNA is TGTGCCAGCAGCTTAGGTTGGGTTTGCGGCCAGCCCCAGCATTTT. This chain uses TRBV11-3 with TRBJ1-5; D not certain. Trimming took off 1 base at V and 7 bases at J, with 14 bases between the two ends. Germline V gene data show CDR1 as SGHNT and CDR2 as YENEEA. This CDR3 spans 15 amino acids.

The chain links TRBV24-1 to TRBJ1-1; 8 positions agree with TRBD1. There are 14 residues in the CDR3. The V gene end was trimmed by 7 bases and the J gene end by 2 bases; junction bases not matched to a gene: 5. Germline V gene lookup returns CDR1 KGHDR and CDR2 SFDVKD. The CDR3 region is CATRGQGANTEAFF. The CDR3 DNA reads TGTGCCACCAGGGGGCAGGGGGCTAACACTGAAGCTTTCTTT.

The chain recombines TRBV19 with TRBJ2-4; TRBD2 might be the D (6 bases). Germline V gene data show CDR1 as LNHDA and CDR2 as SQIVND (reference sequence). The CDR3 loop spans 13 amino acids. V was shortened by 10 bases and J by 5 bases, with 15 bases between the two germline ends. This CDR3 is CATSRGSQNIQYF. The CDR3 DNA sequence: TGTGCCACCAGCCGGGGGAGTCAAAACATTCAGTACTTC.

The chain combines TRBV2 with TRBJ1-2, with 12 bases fitting TRBD1. Germline V lookup: CDR1 SNHLY, CDR2 FYNNEI. CDR3 size: 15 residues. V shed 4 bases, J shed 8 bases, and the junction held 8 bases outside the gene matches. The CDR3 here is CASSVDPGTGGGYTF. Here the CDR3 DNA reads TGTGCCAGCAGTGTAGATCCAGGGACAGGGGGCGGCTACACCTTC.

The chain uses TRBV7-9 and TRBJ2-6; D is possibly TRBD1 (6 bases). The CDR3 is 16 amino acids. Trimming pared 5 bases from V and 6 bases from J, leaving 17 bases between. In germline, CDR1 is SEHNR, CDR2 FQNEAQ (reference sequence). In DNA, the CDR3 is TGTGCCAGCAGCCGCTCACGTAACAGGGAGGCCAACGTCCTGACTTTC. It encodes CASSRSRNREANVLTF.

J is TRBJ2-7 and V is TRBV7-9, with a possible D match to TRBD1 (5 bases). V was trimmed by 8 bases and J by 3 bases, leaving 14 bases between them. The CDR3 covers 13 residues. Germline CDR1 and CDR2: SEHNR and FQNEAQ (reference sequence). CDR3 DNA: TGTGCCAGCCTTCAGACAGCTGGCTACGAGCAGTACTTC. It specifies CASLQTAGYEQYF. The entire variable domain, with the rest obtained from reference TRBV7-9 and TRBJ2-7, is as follows: DTGVSQNPRHKITKRGQNVTFRCDPISEHNRLYWYRQTLGQGPEFLTYFQNEAQLEKSRLLSDRFSAERPKGSFSTLEIQRTEQGDSAMYLCASLQTAGYEQYFGPGTRLTVT.

This sequence joins TRBV5-1 and TRBJ2-3; D is undetermined. The germline CDR1 and CDR2 sequences are SGHRS and YFSETQ. There are 12 residues in the CDR3. Trimming left V 5 bases short and J 0 bases short, with 4 bases between. The CDR3 is CASRSSTDTQYF. As DNA, the CDR3 is TGCGCCAGCAGGTCTAGCACAGATACGCAGTATTTT.

The chain couples TRBV18 to TRBJ1-1; TRBD1 aligns across 8 bases. The V segment lost 7 bases and the J segment 7 bases; nucleotides outside the gene matches: 8. Germline V gene lookup returns CDR1 KGHSH and CDR2 LQKENI. The CDR3 runs to 13 residues. This CDR3 is CASLDTGGVEAFF. CDR3 nucleotides: TGTGCCAGCTTGGACACAGGGGGTGTTGAAGCTTTCTTT.

J is TRBJ1-2 and V is TRBV24-1; D is perhaps TRBD1 (6 bases). Germline loops: CDR1 KGHDR, CDR2 SFDVKD. The CDR3 is made up of 13 amino acids. The V end was cut by 4 bases, the J end by 4 bases, with 9 bases between. CDR3 nucleotides: TGTGCCACCAGTGAGACAGGCTCCTATGGCTACACCTTC. Its protein product is CATSETGSYGYTF.

This sequence joins TRBV7-9 and TRBJ1-1, with 8 bases aligning to TRBD1. This CDR3 has 13 residues. Germline V gives CDR1 SEHNR, CDR2 FQNEAQ (reference sequence). Germline trimming cut 5 bases from V and 4 bases from J; bases unmatched to any gene: 3. The CDR3 nucleotides are TGTGCCAGCAGCCCGGACAGGGCCACTGAAGCTTTCTTT. It is translated as CASSPDRATEAFF. Combining the CDR3 with reference TRBV7-9 and TRBJ1-1 gives the whole variable domain DTGVSQNPRHKITKRGQNVTFRCDPISEHNRLYWYRQTLGQGPEFLTYFQNEAQLEKSRLLSDRFSAERPKGSFSTLEIQRTEQGDSAMYLCASSPDRATEAFFGQGTRLTVV.

This clone was detected a few times. The chain is built from TRBV10-3 and TRBJ2-5; a possible D gene is TRBD2 (5 bases). Germline CDR1 ENHRY, CDR2 SYGVKD. Trimming left V 11 bases short and J 5 bases short, with 15 bases between. The CDR3 totals 12 residues. CDR3 sequence: CAARGLAETQYF. CDR3 DNA sequence: TGTGCCGCCAGAGGGCTGGCGGAGACCCAGTACTTC.

The J gene is TRBJ1-5, the V gene TRBV7-9; no clear D. The V gene lost 5 bases and the J gene lost 0 bases, with 11 bases spanning the gap. The germline V gene encodes CDR1 SEHNR and CDR2 FQNEAQ (reference sequence). The CDR3 is 15 amino acids. DNA for the CDR3: TGTGCCAGCAGCCCCGAGGGCCATAGCAATCAGCCCCAGCATTTT. Residues: CASSPEGHSNQPQHF.

This rearrangement joins TRBV11-3 to TRBJ1-6; D remains ambiguous. The CDR3 contains 14 residues. V shed 5 bases and J shed 5 bases, with 10 bases lying between them. From germline, CDR1 is SGHNT and CDR2 YENEEA. CDR3 loop: CASSLQMDNSPLHF. The CDR3 coding sequence is TGTGCCAGCAGCCTGCAGATGGATAATTCACCCCTCCACTTT.

This clone appeared a single time. The chain carries TRBV11-2 and TRBJ1-2; no reliable D call. The CDR3 has 17 residues. Trimming removed 1 base at V and 3 bases at J, with 18 bases between. The germline gives CDR1 SGHAT, CDR2 FQNNGV. The CDR3 is CASSLGGSAGIDYGYTF. The CDR3 DNA is TGTGCCAGCAGCTTAGGCGGGTCGGCGGGGATCGACTATGGCTACACCTTC.